The 27 T cell receptor beta chains presented below share a single source sample, sequenced in a study of T cell repertoires in cytomegalovirus infection (dated by TCRdb to the late 2010s). The sequencer listed for this sample is Illumina HiSeq 1500. The public reads were run again by TCRdb, first through fastp at Q25 and then through MiXCR, and only productive beta chains were kept. Rows are combined by CDR3 protein, so each entry shows the most common genes and DNA. The sample records about 260,000 distinct CDR3 sequences, roughly 15% of which are singletons. The ten largest clones capture around 8.8% of the sample. The specimen was PBMCs. The receptors come from a human donor in good health (CMV status not recorded). Some clones in this sample may be carry-over from other donors' samples.

The chain is built from TRBV5-1 and TRBJ1-4, with a possible D match to TRBD1 (5 bases). This CDR3 contains 14 residues. Trimming stripped 2 bases from V and 4 bases from J, with 9 bases between. CDR1 is SGHRS, CDR2 YFSETQ, per germline. The CDR3 DNA reads TGCGCCAGCAGCTTTCAGGGCAATAATGAAAAACTGTTTTTT. Translating gives CASSFQGNNEKLFF.

There are many counts of this clonotype. The rearrangement uses TRBV12-3 or TRBV12-4 and TRBJ1-2; D is perhaps TRBD1 (5 bases). The V end was cut by 5 bases, the J end by 6 bases, with 16 bases between. The CDR3 consists of 14 residues. The CDR3: CASSPGGKPHGYTF. DNA for the CDR3: TGTGCCAGCAGTCCCGGGGGGAAGCCGCATGGCTACACCTTC.

The table lists this clonotype with many counts. The chain uses TRBV20-1 and TRBJ1-1, with D uncertain. The length of the CDR3 is 11 residues. Trimming stripped 3 bases from V and 8 bases from J, with 10 bases between. Per germline, CDR1 DFQATT and CDR2 SNEGSKA (reference sequence). This chain's CDR3 is CSASDRAEAFF. CDR3 nucleotide sequence: TGCAGTGCTAGTGACCGGGCCGAAGCTTTCTTT.

This clonotype was detected many times. The CDR3 loop is CASSQNLLLTSGRSEQYF. The CDR3 DNA follows: TGTGCCAGCAGCCAAAACCTGCTCCTAACTAGCGGGAGGTCCGAGCAGTACTTC. The V call is TRBV4-2, the J call TRBJ2-7; 12 nucleotides line up with TRBD2. The junction had 14 bases not matched to a gene; V was cut back by 2 bases and J by 6 bases. The CDR3 totals 18 residues. Germline V gives CDR1 LGHNA, CDR2 YNFKEQ.

V and J are TRBV7-2 and TRBJ2-5; D gene uncertain. Deletions cut 2 bases from V and 5 bases from J, with 12 bases between. The CDR3 runs to 14 residues. The germline V gene encodes CDR1 SGHTA and CDR2 FQGNSA. In DNA form, the CDR3 reads TGTGCCAGCAGCTTATGGAACTATGCGGAGACCCAGTACTTC. Amino acids: CASSLWNYAETQYF.

This clonotype has ten or more counts. V is TRBV7-8 and J is TRBJ1-1, with D unresolved. V was pared by 2 bases and J by 2 bases, with 15 bases between. Per the germline V gene, CDR1 is SGHVS and CDR2 is FQNEAQ. The CDR3 is made up of 16 amino acids. Here the CDR3 DNA reads TGTGCCAGCAGCTTAAAGACAAGAGCCTCCAACACTGAAGCTTTCTTT. It yields the protein CASSLKTRASNTEAFF.

There are a few counts of this clonotype. V is TRBV19 and J is TRBJ1-1, with D tentatively TRBD1 (5 bases). This CDR3 comprises 15 residues. V lost 5 bases and J lost 3, with 16 bases in between. The germline V gene has CDR1 LNHDA and CDR2 SQIVND (reference sequence). CDR3 residues: CASSVAGQGDTEAFF. The CDR3 coding sequence is TGTGCCAGTAGTGTGGCAGGCCAGGGAGACACTGAAGCTTTCTTT.

This clonotype was detected only a few times. The rearrangement uses TRBV6-4 and TRBJ2-1, with D perhaps matching TRBD2 (6 bases). This CDR3 comprises 14 residues. The V end was cut by 2 bases, the J end by 5 bases, with 10 bases between. Looked up from germline, CDR1 is MRHNA and CDR2 is SNTAGT. The CDR3 DNA follows: TGTGCCAGCAGTGACGGGCGGGACCACAATGAGCAGTTCTTC. Its translation: CASSDGRDHNEQFF.

This clonotype was detected many times. The chain is built from TRBV7-2 and TRBJ2-7, with a weak D call TRBD2 (7 bases). CDR1 SGHTA and CDR2 FQGNSA come from the germline V gene. Trimming shortened V by 6 bases and J by 0 bases, and 15 bases separated the two germline ends. This CDR3 region has 15 residues. CDR3 coding DNA: TGTGCCAGCAGTGGGGGGGCTCTTAGCTCCTACGAGCAGTACTTC. Amino acids: CASSGGALSSYEQYF.

This clonotype showed up many times. The chain is built from TRBV7-8 and TRBJ2-2, with D hard to call. Looked up from germline, CDR1 is SGHVS and CDR2 is FQNEAQ. The CDR3 has 17 amino acids. V lost 0 bases to trimming and J lost 4 bases, with 15 bases between them. CDR3 sequence (DNA): TGTGCCAGCAGCTTAGCCCAGGCAAACCCTGCCACCGGGGAGCTGTTTTTT. As protein: CASSLAQANPATGELFF.

The table lists this clonotype with many counts. The CDR3 sequence is CASSPSGGSSYNEQFF. In nucleotides, the CDR3 is TGTGCCAGCAGCCCAAGCGGGGGGAGCTCCTACAATGAGCAGTTCTTC. The chain links TRBV7-2 to TRBJ2-1; 9 nucleotides align to TRBD2. CDR3 length: 16 amino acids. Germline CDR1 reads SGHTA; CDR2 reads FQGNSA. V was clipped by 5 bases and J by 0 bases; unmatched bases: 5.

The chain uses TRBV29-1 and TRBJ2-1; unclear D gene. This CDR3 has 14 residues. Trimming left V 3 bases short and J 0 bases short, with 9 bases between. The germline V gene has CDR1 SQVTM and CDR2 ANQGSEA. CDR3 loop: CSVEWESSYNEQFF. The CDR3 DNA is TGCAGCGTTGAGTGGGAAAGCTCCTACAATGAGCAGTTCTTC.

This clonotype showed up many times. This sequence joins TRBV5-4 and TRBJ2-5, with 11 positions matching TRBD1. The CDR3 covers 16 residues. Looked up from germline, CDR1 is SGHNT and CDR2 is YYREEE (reference sequence). V was clipped by 0 bases and J by 6 bases; unmatched bases: 7. CDR3 protein: CASSLVSGQGAKTQYF. CDR3 DNA: TGTGCCAGCAGCTTGGTGTCTGGACAGGGGGCGAAGACCCAGTACTTC.

The V gene is TRBV28, the J gene TRBJ1-1, with a possible D match to TRBD1 (6 bases). Germline V lookup: CDR1 MDHEN, CDR2 SYDVKM. The CDR3 length is 16 residues. V was pared by 1 base and J by 1 base, with 13 bases between. CDR3 region: CASSLSRRTENTEAFF. The CDR3 DNA follows: TGTGCCAGCAGTTTATCCCGCCGGACAGAGAACACTGAAGCTTTCTTT.

Written as DNA, the CDR3 is TGTGCCACGAACGGACTAGGAAGCACAGATACGCAGTATTTT. This translates into CATNGLGSTDTQYF. The chain combines TRBV10-3 with TRBJ2-3; 7 bases are a match to TRBD2. The CDR3 extends over 14 amino acids. Germline V lookup: CDR1 ENHRY, CDR2 SYGVKD. V lost 10 bases to trimming and J lost 0 bases; unmatched junction nucleotides: 7.

This clonotype was seen repeatedly, ten times or more. The chain links TRBV29-1 to TRBJ2-5; TRBD1 aligns across 7 bases. The germline CDR1 and CDR2 sequences are SQVTM and ANQGSEA. Trimming took 5 bases from V and 4 from J; bases not matched to a gene: 13. The CDR3 length is 15 residues. CDR3: CSVPRSGTEGETQYF. DNA of the CDR3: TGCAGCGTTCCGAGATCAGGGACAGAGGGAGAGACCCAGTACTTC. The complete variable domain, with remaining parts taken from reference TRBV29-1 and TRBJ2-5, reads SAVISQKPSRDICQRGTSLTIQCQVDSQVTMMFWYRQQPGQSLTLIATANQGSEATYESGFVIDKFPISRPNLTFSTLTVSNMSPEDSSIYLCSVPRSGTEGETQYFGPGTRLLVL.

This clonotype was counted at least ten times. The J gene is TRBJ1-1, the V gene TRBV5-1; unclear D gene. Looked up from germline, CDR1 is SGHRS and CDR2 is YFSETQ. This CDR3 comprises 14 residues. The germline V and J ends were trimmed by 0 bases and 1 base, with 7 bases remaining between them. This CDR3 reads CASSLVGSNTEAFF. The CDR3 DNA reads TGCGCCAGCAGCTTGGTAGGTTCGAACACTGAAGCTTTCTTT.

The chain uses TRBV20-1 and TRBJ2-7; D may be TRBD1 or TRBD2 (5 bases each). The V end lost 6 bases, the J end lost 0 bases, and 18 bases lay between the germline ends. The CDR3 is 15 residues long. CDR1 is DFQATT and CDR2 is SNEGSKA in the germline V gene (reference sequence). This chain's CDR3 is CSARQGAGASYEQYF. In DNA, the CDR3 is TGCAGTGCGCGACAAGGGGCCGGGGCCTCCTACGAGCAGTACTTC.

The chain joins TRBV29-1 to TRBJ2-1; 8 bases map to TRBD2. Germline V gene sequence: CDR1 SQVTM, CDR2 ANQGSEA. V lost 8 bases, J lost 5 bases, and 11 bases stayed unmatched. This CDR3 has 14 residues. The CDR3 DNA sequence: TGCAGCTCGGCGGGAGGCCCTCTGCACAATGAGCAGTTCTTC. Encoded protein: CSSAGGPLHNEQFF.

This chain joins TRBV6-2 or TRBV6-3 and TRBJ1-1; 7 nucleotides align to TRBD1. The CDR3 is 16 amino acids. The trim removed 5 bases at V and 1 base at J, leaving 10 bases unmatched. Germline values: CDR1 MNHEY, CDR2 SVGEGT. The CDR3 is CASSPIAGTANTEAFF. CDR3 coding DNA: TGTGCCAGCAGTCCGATAGCCGGGACAGCGAACACTGAAGCTTTCTTT.

This clonotype came up a few times. The rearrangement links TRBV12-3 or TRBV12-4 to TRBJ2-1; no reliable D call. The length of the CDR3 is 10 residues. Trimming took 6 bases from V and 8 from J, leaving 5 bases between them. CDR3 in amino acids: CASSRDEQFF. Written as DNA, the CDR3 is TGTGCCAGCAGCCGTGATGAGCAGTTCTTC.

The rearrangement joins TRBV19 to TRBJ2-3; possibly TRBD1 for D (8 bases). Germline V gene sequence: CDR1 LNHDA, CDR2 SQIVND (reference sequence). V was pared by 9 bases and J by 5 bases, with 36 bases between. The length of the CDR3 is 20 residues. The CDR3 DNA sequence: TGTGCCAGCCAGCCCGGGACAGGTTTTGCGGGAGTACGGGTTAAAGATACGCAGTATTTT. The encoded protein is CASQPGTGFAGVRVKDTQYF. The entire variable domain, with the rest obtained from reference TRBV19 and TRBJ2-3, is as follows: DGGITQSPKYLFRKEGQNVTLSCEQNLNHDAMYWYRQDPGQGLRLIYYSQIVNDFQKGDIAEGYSVSREKKESFPLTVTSAQKNPTAFYLCASQPGTGFAGVRVKDTQYFGPGTRLTVL.

This clonotype has only a few counts. V and J are TRBV2 and TRBJ2-3; TRBD2 aligns across 7 bases. The CDR3 extends over 16 amino acids. Germline V gene data show CDR1 as SNHLY and CDR2 as FYNNEI. V gave up 3 bases and J gave up 2 bases; unmatched junction bases: 8. As DNA, the CDR3 is TGTGCCAGCAGTGATTTACAGCTAGCGGTCACAGATACGCAGTATTTT. It is translated as CASSDLQLAVTDTQYF.

In regard to this clonotype: This may be a read error, as it is one base from a much larger clone. The chain links TRBV7-2 to TRBJ2-2; D is unclear. Germline V lookup: CDR1 SGHTA, CDR2 FQGNSA. The CDR3 consists of 12 residues. DNA for the CDR3: TGTGCCTGCAGCTTACCGGCCGGGGAGCTGTTTTTT. The encoded protein is CACSLPAGELFF.

This clonotype has a count of ten or more. This chain links TRBV5-4 with TRBJ2-7; D remains unclear. The CDR3 contains 14 residues. With 3 bases removed from V and 2 bases from J, the gap between germline ends came to 12 bases. Looked up from germline, CDR1 is SGHNT and CDR2 is YYREEE (reference sequence). CDR3 coding DNA: TGTGCCAGCAGCTCAAGGCACAACACCTACGAGCAGTACTTC. It translates to CASSSRHNTYEQYF.

The chain uses TRBV29-1 and TRBJ2-3, with a weak D call TRBD1 (5 bases). Trimming left V 0 bases short and J 6 bases short, with 13 bases between. This CDR3 region has 14 residues. Germline V gene sequence: CDR1 SQVTM, CDR2 ANQGSEA. The CDR3 sequence: CSVEDLGRVDTQYF. The CDR3, as DNA: TGCAGCGTTGAAGATCTAGGCAGGGTGGATACGCAGTATTTT.

In its sample, this clonotype was seen many times. The chain has TRBV6-1 and TRBJ1-3; TRBD1 matches 7 bases. In germline, CDR1 is MNHNS, CDR2 SASEGT. The CDR3 extends over 16 amino acids. Trimming cost V 5 bases and J 0 bases; bases outside gene matches: 7. The CDR3, as DNA: TGTGCCAGCAGTAGGGGGCAGGGCACCTCTGGAAACACCATATATTTT. Translating gives CASSRGQGTSGNTIYF.